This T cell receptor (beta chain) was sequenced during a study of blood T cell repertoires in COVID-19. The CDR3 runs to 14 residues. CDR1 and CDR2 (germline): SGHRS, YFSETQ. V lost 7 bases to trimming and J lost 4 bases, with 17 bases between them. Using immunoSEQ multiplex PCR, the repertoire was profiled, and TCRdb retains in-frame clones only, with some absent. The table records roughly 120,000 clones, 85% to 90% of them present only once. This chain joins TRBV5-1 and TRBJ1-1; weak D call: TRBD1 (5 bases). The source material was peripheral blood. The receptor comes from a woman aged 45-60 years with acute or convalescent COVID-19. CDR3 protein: CASRIREEGTEAFF. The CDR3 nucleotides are TGCGCCAGCCGGATCAGGGAGGAAGGCACTGAAGCTTTCTTT. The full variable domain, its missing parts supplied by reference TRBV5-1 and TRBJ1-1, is KAGVTQTPRYLIKTRGQQVTLSCSPISGHRSVSWYQQTPGQGLQFLFEYFSETQRNKGNFPGRFSGRQFSNSRSEMNVSTLELGDSALYLCASRIREEGTEAFFGQGTRLTVV.